The entry that follows covers one TCR beta chain sequence. Its matching antigen is unknown. Germline V CDR1 and CDR2: KGHDR, SFDVKD. The CDR3 extends over 12 amino acids. Trimming stripped 8 bases from V and 8 bases from J, with 14 bases between. The sample originates from a study of brain T cells in children with intractable seizures. Broader study findings: Only CDR3 sequence similarity suggested viral specificity, without known HCMV serostatus. Absence of clones before surgery may stem from lower sequencing depth.

Surgery cases with the highest brain T cell transcript signatures were chosen for sequencing. At least one anti-epileptic drug was given before surgery. The method was immunoSEQ multiplex PCR; TCRdb's version includes in-frame clones alone and lacks a portion of them. The sample has 110,000 or so clones; 85% to 95% are singletons. The material was peripheral blood, obtained at surgery. The origin of this receptor is a boy under three years old with hemimegalencephaly and intractable seizures. V and J are TRBV24-1 and TRBJ1-1, with D perhaps matching TRBD1 (5 bases). The CDR3 here is CATTGGSREAFF. CDR3 nucleotide sequence: TGTGCCACCACCGGGGGGAGCAGGGAAGCTTTCTTT.